This TCR beta chain emerged from a study of blood T cell repertoires in COVID-19. Study at large: The cDNA or gDNA used as material had been derived from T cells, B-cell-depleted T cells, or PBMCs.

Measured with immunoSEQ multiplex PCR; TCRdb has only the in-frame clones, and not every one. The table lists 150,000 to 200,000 clones, over 75% of them singletons. With V trimmed by 7 bases and J by 3 bases, 5 bases remained unmatched. The CDR3 spans 14 residues. Germline lookup yields CDR1 SNHLY and CDR2 FYNNEI. J is TRBJ2-7 and V is TRBV2; TRBD1 matches 11 bases. The specimen sequenced was PBMCs or T cells enriched from blood (not recorded which). This receptor was taken from a woman aged 40 to 49 with acute COVID-19. The CDR3 loop reads CASIKGQGVYEQYF. In DNA, the CDR3 is TGTGCCAGCATCAAGGGACAGGGGGTCTACGAGCAGTACTTC.